Each of the 30 T cell receptor beta chains below was sequenced from the same sample in a study of control samples from healthy donors and cancer patients. The protocol was immunoSEQ multiplex PCR, while the TCRdb copy is restricted to in-frame clones and leaves out a portion. The sample holds approximately 84,000 clones, 91% seen once. The sequenced sample was blood. These receptors were obtained from a man aged 25 to 40 in good health.

The rearrangement joins TRBV6-5 to TRBJ2-5, with no clear D. CDR3 length equals 13 residues. V gave up 5 bases and J gave up 2 bases, with 9 bases separating them. Per the germline V gene, CDR1 is MNHEY and CDR2 is SVGAGI. The CDR3 DNA reads as TGTGCCAGCAGTCGCAGGCCACAAGAGACCCAGTACTTC. Its protein product is CASSRRPQETQYF.

The chain links TRBV27 to TRBJ2-1, with TRBD2 identical over 10 bases. This CDR3 comprises 18 residues. Looked up from germline, CDR1 is MNHEY and CDR2 is SMNVEV (reference sequence). Trimming removed 0 bases from V and 2 bases from J; junction bases left unmatched: 7. CDR3 sequence reads: CASSLSGLAGAPYNEQFF. CDR3 nucleotides: TGTGCCAGCAGTTTATCGGGGCTAGCGGGAGCCCCCTACAATGAGCAGTTCTTC.

The chain is built from TRBV19 and TRBJ2-2; 9 nucleotides agree with TRBD2. The CDR3 contains 17 residues. After removal of 1 base from V and 5 bases from J, the junction contained 8 bases not matched to a gene. The germline gives CDR1 LNHDA, CDR2 SQIVND (reference sequence). In nucleotides, the CDR3 is TGTGCCAGTAGTATAGTGAGGGCGGGAGGGTCGACCGGGGAGCTGTTTTTT. Protein sequence: CASSIVRAGGSTGELFF.

The CDR3 protein is CASRGGDGYTF. The CDR3 DNA is TGTGCCAGCAGGGGAGGGGATGGCTACACCTTC. The rearrangement uses TRBV6-4 and TRBJ1-2; the D gene is possibly TRBD1 (5 bases). The CDR3 is made up of 11 amino acids. Germline CDR1 is MRHNA and CDR2 is SNTAGT. V shed 6 bases and J shed 6 bases, with 8 bases lying between them.

The genes are TRBV30 and TRBJ1-1, with TRBD1 matching over 7 bases. Germline CDR1 and CDR2: GTSNPN and SVGIG (reference sequence). With V trimmed by 5 bases and J by 5 bases, 5 bases remained unmatched. The CDR3 covers 12 residues. This CDR3 reads CAWQGGRTEAFF. The CDR3 coding sequence is TGTGCCTGGCAGGGGGGACGGACTGAAGCTTTCTTT.

V is TRBV9 and J is TRBJ1-1; D remains unclear. Trimming shortened V by 5 bases and J by 0 bases, and 5 bases separated the two germline ends. Germline-derived CDR1 and CDR2 are SGDLS and YYNGEE. The CDR3 has 12 amino acids. The CDR3 spells CASSRVNTEAFF. CDR3 DNA sequence: TGTGCCAGCAGTCGGGTGAACACTGAAGCTTTCTTT.

The chain uses TRBV28 and TRBJ2-1; the D gene is possibly TRBD1 (6 bases). CDR3 length: 16 residues. Germline-derived CDR1 and CDR2 are MDHEN and SYDVKM. Trimming removed 2 bases at V and 8 bases at J, with 19 bases between. CDR3 bases: TGTGCCAGCAGTTTAGCCGCGACAGGCCTAGGTGATGAGCAGTTCTTC. Translating gives CASSLAATGLGDEQFF.

This rearrangement joins TRBV3-1 (or the pseudogene TRBV3-2) to TRBJ2-2; D is ambiguous. Germline V gene data show CDR1 as LGHDT and CDR2 as YNNKEL (reference sequence). The CDR3 spans 14 residues. Trimming removed 0 bases from V and 6 bases from J, with 8 bases in between. CDR3 sequence: CASSQERIPGELFF. The CDR3 nucleotides read TGTGCCAGCAGCCAAGAAAGAATCCCCGGGGAGCTGTTTTTT.

The chain couples TRBV9 to TRBJ1-5, with D possibly matching TRBD1 (6 bases). The CDR3 length is 15 residues. CDR1 is SGDLS, CDR2 YYNGEE, per germline. With 0 bases removed from V and 4 bases from J, the gap between germline ends came to 11 bases. The chain's CDR3 is CASSVGAGDNQPQHF. CDR3 nucleotides: TGTGCCAGCAGCGTAGGGGCAGGGGATAATCAGCCCCAGCATTTT.

The rearrangement joins TRBV28 to TRBJ1-2, with 8 bases lining up with TRBD1. With 2 bases clipped from V and 4 bases from J, the junction kept 12 bases outside the gene matches. Per the germline V gene, CDR1 is MDHEN and CDR2 is SYDVKM. The CDR3 is made up of 17 amino acids. Here the CDR3 reads CASSLGSVRQGAYGYTF. As DNA, the CDR3 is TGTGCCAGCAGTTTAGGGTCGGTTCGGCAGGGGGCCTATGGCTACACCTTC.

The chain employs TRBV3-1 (or the pseudogene TRBV3-2) and TRBJ2-2; 7 bases are shared with TRBD1. Trimming took 4 bases from V and 4 from J; bases not matched to a gene: 6. CDR3 length: 15 residues. Germline lookup yields CDR1 LGHDT and CDR2 YNNKEL (reference sequence). CDR3 protein: CASSLRDSPTGELFF. The CDR3, as DNA: TGTGCCAGCAGCCTACGGGACAGTCCCACCGGGGAGCTGTTTTTT.

This rearrangement joins TRBV27 to TRBJ2-7; 11 nucleotides align to TRBD2. The CDR3 covers 16 residues. The germline V gene encodes CDR1 MNHEY and CDR2 SMNVEV (reference sequence). Trimming removed 6 bases from V and 2 bases from J; junction bases left unmatched: 9. The CDR3 reads CASSLAGTSGTYEQYF. The CDR3 region has the DNA TGTGCCAGCAGCCTAGCCGGGACTAGCGGAACCTACGAGCAGTACTTC.

The rearrangement links TRBV2 to TRBJ1-1, with 7 bases identical to TRBD1. There are 14 residues in the CDR3. Trimming removed 6 bases from V and 0 bases from J; junction bases left unmatched: 4. CDR1 and CDR2 from the germline V gene are SNHLY and FYNNEI. CDR3 DNA: TGTGCCAGCAGCATAGGGGGCGTGAACACTGAAGCTTTCTTT. This encodes CASSIGGVNTEAFF.

This clone was observed a handful of times. The rearrangement joins TRBV9 to TRBJ2-1; 8 positions agree with TRBD1. CDR3 length: 14 amino acids. Germline CDR1 and CDR2: SGDLS and YYNGEE. Losses at the gene ends were 0 bases for V and 9 bases for J; bases not matched to a gene: 5. CDR3 DNA: TGTGCCAGCAGCGTAGGACAGGGGAGAGGTGAGCAGTTCTTC. It is translated as CASSVGQGRGEQFF.

The chain links TRBV10-3 to TRBJ1-6, with 10 bases fitting TRBD1. The CDR3 contains 17 residues. V shed 6 bases and J 10 bases; nucleotides not matched to a gene: 15. The germline V gene encodes CDR1 ENHRY and CDR2 SYGVKD. DNA of the CDR3: TGTGCCATCAGCGAATCAAGGGCCGGGACAGGGGACTCACCCCTCCACTTT. Encoded protein: CAISESRAGTGDSPLHF.

The chain couples TRBV7-8 to TRBJ1-3, with a weak D call TRBD1 (6 bases). Per germline, CDR1 SGHVS and CDR2 FQNEAQ. This CDR3 is 17 amino acids long. Trimming took 5 bases from V and 3 from J, leaving 20 bases between them. Here the CDR3 reads CASSPGWPGALGNTIYF. Written as DNA, the CDR3 is TGTGCCAGCAGCCCTGGCTGGCCAGGGGCGCTTGGAAACACCATATATTTT.

The genes are TRBV7-2 and TRBJ2-7; D gene uncertain. V lost 1 base to trimming and J lost 3 bases, with 10 bases between them. Germline CDR1 SGHTA, CDR2 FQGNSA. The CDR3 spans 14 residues. CDR3 residues: CASSLGSVGYEQYF. The CDR3 DNA reads as TGTGCCAGCAGCTTAGGAAGCGTGGGCTACGAGCAGTACTTC.

The chain recombines TRBV4-2 with TRBJ2-3; D may correspond to TRBD1 or TRBD2 (5 bases each). In germline, CDR1 is LGHNA, CDR2 YNFKEQ. This CDR3 comprises 15 residues. The V gene lost 4 bases and the J gene lost 4 bases, with 15 bases spanning the gap. The CDR3 is CASSLDVRGADTQYF. Here the CDR3 DNA reads TGTGCCAGCAGCCTCGACGTGAGGGGCGCAGATACGCAGTATTTT.

This chain connects TRBV18 to TRBJ2-1; TRBD2 is a possible D gene (6 bases). In germline, CDR1 is KGHSH, CDR2 LQKENI. V lost 2 bases and J lost 1, with 12 bases in between. This CDR3 contains 16 residues. DNA for the CDR3: TGTGCCAGCTCACCAAGTGGGGACTCTTCCTACAATGAGCAGTTCTTC. As protein: CASSPSGDSSYNEQFF.

This clone was picked up one time. This chain joins TRBV19 and TRBJ1-1, with no clear D. Germline V lookup: CDR1 LNHDA, CDR2 SQIVND (reference sequence). The CDR3 loop spans 14 amino acids. Between the trimmed V and J ends, which lost 1 base and 1 base, there was a span of 7 bases. The CDR3 nucleotides are TGTGCCAGTAGTATAGTACGGGAGAACACTGAAGCTTTCTTT. Translating gives CASSIVRENTEAFF. The full variable domain, its missing parts supplied by reference TRBV19 and TRBJ1-1, is DGGITQSPKYLFRKEGQNVTLSCEQNLNHDAMYWYRQDPGQGLRLIYYSQIVNDFQKGDIAEGYSVSREKKESFPLTVTSAQKNPTAFYLCASSIVRENTEAFFGQGTRLTVV.

Here the CDR3 DNA reads TGTGCCAGCAGTGAAAAAGTGAGCGGGCCCTACAATGAGCAGTTCTTC. Protein product: CASSEKVSGPYNEQFF. This chain uses TRBV6-1 with TRBJ2-1, with D perhaps matching TRBD2 (6 bases). Germline CDR1 reads MNHNS; CDR2 reads SASEGT. The CDR3 consists of 16 residues. The V and J ends lost 2 bases and 2 bases respectively, with 13 bases between them.

The chain uses TRBV28 and TRBJ2-3; no definite D call. The germline gives CDR1 MDHEN, CDR2 SYDVKM. Between the trimmed V and J ends, which lost 4 bases and 4 bases, there was a span of 18 bases. This CDR3 comprises 16 residues. CDR3 DNA sequence: TGTGCCAGCAGTTCCCCAGAACCAAAGGGCGCAGATACGCAGTATTTT. It encodes CASSSPEPKGADTQYF.

The chain recombines TRBV10-3 with TRBJ1-2; D gene ambiguous. CDR3 length: 17 residues. The V gene lost 3 bases and the J gene lost 0 bases, with 17 bases spanning the gap. Germline assignment: CDR1 ENHRY and CDR2 SYGVKD. The CDR3 is CAISDHTGSLANYGYTF. CDR3 nucleotide sequence: TGTGCCATCAGTGACCACACCGGGTCTCTAGCTAACTATGGCTACACCTTC.

V is TRBV3-1 (or the pseudogene TRBV3-2) and J is TRBJ1-1; a possible D gene is TRBD1 (6 bases). Germline CDR1 LGHDT, CDR2 YNNKEL (reference sequence). The CDR3 loop spans 17 amino acids. Trimming left V 4 bases short and J 4 bases short, with 22 bases between. CDR3 loop: CASSRRDKGAFSTEAFF. In nucleotides, the CDR3 is TGTGCCAGCAGCCGCCGGGACAAGGGAGCTTTTAGCACTGAAGCTTTCTTT.

The chain employs TRBV5-6 and TRBJ2-7, with D uncertain. This CDR3 contains 14 residues. The V gene lost 0 bases and the J gene lost 0 bases, with 7 bases spanning the gap. The germline CDR1 and CDR2 sequences are SGHDT and YYEEEE. The CDR3 spells CASSLVAVSYEQYF. In DNA form, the CDR3 reads TGTGCCAGCAGCTTGGTGGCAGTCTCCTACGAGCAGTACTTC.

The CDR3 is CSAGQYQETQYF. The CDR3, as DNA: TGCAGCGCGGGACAGTACCAAGAGACCCAGTACTTC. V usage is TRBV29-1 and J usage is TRBJ2-5, with TRBD1 matching 7 bases. V trimming: 7 bases; J trimming: 0 bases; junction bases outside the gene matches: 2. From germline, CDR1 is SQVTM and CDR2 ANQGSEA. The CDR3 is 12 amino acids.

This clone was detected only once. The V and J genes are TRBV12-3 or TRBV12-4 and TRBJ1-5; D call uncertain. The CDR3 totals 12 residues. V lost 2 bases, J lost 6 bases, and 5 bases lay in between. CDR3 nucleotides: TGTGCCAGCAGTTTATGGGTTCAGCCCCAGCATTTT. Amino acid sequence: CASSLWVQPQHF.

V usage is TRBV28 and J usage is TRBJ1-5; 7 bases align to TRBD1. V trimming: 8 bases; J trimming: 4 bases; junction bases outside the gene matches: 8. Germline CDR1 and CDR2: MDHEN and SYDVKM. The CDR3 covers 14 residues. This CDR3 reads CASRPGGTNQPQHF. The CDR3 DNA reads TGTGCCAGCCGTCCAGGGGGAACGAATCAGCCCCAGCATTTT.

This chain uses TRBV27 with TRBJ2-3; D is possibly TRBD1 (6 bases). CDR1 is MNHEY and CDR2 is SMNVEV in the germline V gene (reference sequence). The length of the CDR3 is 16 residues. The germline V and J ends were trimmed by 1 base and 0 bases, with 11 bases remaining between them. CDR3 protein: CASSLFGTQSTDTQYF. Written as DNA, the CDR3 is TGTGCCAGCAGTTTATTTGGGACACAAAGCACAGATACGCAGTATTTT.

This clone appeared a single time. The rearrangement uses TRBV4-1 and TRBJ2-3, with TRBD1 as a possible D gene (6 bases). The germline CDR1 and CDR2 sequences are MGHRA and YSYEKL. The CDR3 runs to 15 residues. The V end lost 0 bases, the J end lost 5 bases, and 12 bases lay between the germline ends. CDR3 coding DNA: TGCGCCAGCAGCCAAGATCGGACAGTGAAAGATACGCAGTATTTT. Translating it yields CASSQDRTVKDTQYF.